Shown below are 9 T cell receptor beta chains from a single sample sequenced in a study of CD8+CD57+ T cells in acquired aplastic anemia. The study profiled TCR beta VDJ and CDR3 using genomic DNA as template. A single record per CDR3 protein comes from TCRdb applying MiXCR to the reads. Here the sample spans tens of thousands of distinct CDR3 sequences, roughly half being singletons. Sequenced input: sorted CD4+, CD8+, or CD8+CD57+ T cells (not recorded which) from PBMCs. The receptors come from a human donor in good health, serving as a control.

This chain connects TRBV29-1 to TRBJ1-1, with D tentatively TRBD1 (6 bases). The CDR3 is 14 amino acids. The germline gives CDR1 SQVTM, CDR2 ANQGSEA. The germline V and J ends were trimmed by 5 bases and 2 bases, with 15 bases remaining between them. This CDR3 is CSVLKDRLNTEAFF. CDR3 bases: TGCAGCGTTCTGAAAGACAGGCTTAACACTGAAGCTTTCTTT.

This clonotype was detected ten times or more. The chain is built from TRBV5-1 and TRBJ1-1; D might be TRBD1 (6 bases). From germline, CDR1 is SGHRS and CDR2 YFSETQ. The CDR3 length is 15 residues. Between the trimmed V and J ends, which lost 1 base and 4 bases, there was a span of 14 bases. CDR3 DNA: TGCGCCAGCAGCTTGAGGGGGGTAGAGTCCACTGAAGCTTTCTTT. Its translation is CASSLRGVESTEAFF.

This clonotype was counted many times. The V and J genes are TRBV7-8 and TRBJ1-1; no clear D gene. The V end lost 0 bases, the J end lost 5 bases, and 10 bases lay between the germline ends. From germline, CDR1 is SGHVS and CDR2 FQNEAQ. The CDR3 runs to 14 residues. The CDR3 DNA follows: TGTGCCAGCAGCTTAGCTGGTGCGGGGACTGAAGCTTTCTTT. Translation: CASSLAGAGTEAFF.

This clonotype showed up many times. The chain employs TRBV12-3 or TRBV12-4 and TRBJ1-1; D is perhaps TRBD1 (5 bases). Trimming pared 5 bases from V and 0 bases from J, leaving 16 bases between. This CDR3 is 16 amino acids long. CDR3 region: CASSAGTGVMNTEAFF. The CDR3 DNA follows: TGTGCCAGCAGTGCCGGGACGGGGGTCATGAACACTGAAGCTTTCTTT.

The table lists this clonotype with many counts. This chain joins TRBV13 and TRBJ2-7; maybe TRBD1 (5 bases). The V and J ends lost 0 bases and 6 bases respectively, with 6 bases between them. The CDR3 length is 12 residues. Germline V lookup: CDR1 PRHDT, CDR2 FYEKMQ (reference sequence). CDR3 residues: CASSLGGAEQYF. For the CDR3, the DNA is TGTGCCAGCAGCTTAGGAGGGGCCGAGCAGTACTTC.

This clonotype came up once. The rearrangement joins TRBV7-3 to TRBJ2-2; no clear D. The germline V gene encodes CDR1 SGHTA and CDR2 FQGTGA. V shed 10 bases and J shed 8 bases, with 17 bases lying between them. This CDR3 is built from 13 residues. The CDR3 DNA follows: TGTGCCACCTATCCAGTTAGTGGTGGGGAGCTGTTTTTT. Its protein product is CATYPVSGGELFF.

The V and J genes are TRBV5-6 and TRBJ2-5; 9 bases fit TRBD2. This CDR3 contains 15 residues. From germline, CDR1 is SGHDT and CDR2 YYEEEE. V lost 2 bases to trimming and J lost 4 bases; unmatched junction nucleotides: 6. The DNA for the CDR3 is TGTGCCAGCAGCTTTGGCGGAGCGGGGGGAGAGACCCAGTACTTC. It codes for CASSFGGAGGETQYF. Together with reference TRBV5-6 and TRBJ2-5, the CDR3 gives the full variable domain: DAGVTQSPTHLIKTRGQQVTLRCSPKSGHDTVSWYQQALGQGPQFIFQYYEEEERQRGNFPDRFSGHQFPNYSSELNVNALLLGDSALYLCASSFGGAGGETQYFGPGTRLLVL.

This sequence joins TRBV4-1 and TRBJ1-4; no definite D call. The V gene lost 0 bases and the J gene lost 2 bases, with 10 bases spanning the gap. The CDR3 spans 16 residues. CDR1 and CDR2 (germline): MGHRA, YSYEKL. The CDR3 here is CASSQEQGGTNEKLFF. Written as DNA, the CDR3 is TGCGCCAGCAGCCAAGAACAAGGAGGGACTAATGAAAAACTGTTTTTT.

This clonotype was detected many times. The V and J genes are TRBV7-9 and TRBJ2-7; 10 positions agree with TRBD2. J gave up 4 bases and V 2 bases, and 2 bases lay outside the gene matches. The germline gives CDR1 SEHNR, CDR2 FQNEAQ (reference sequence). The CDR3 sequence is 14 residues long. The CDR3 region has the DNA TGTGCCAGCAGCTTACCAGCGGGAGGGTACGAGCAGTACTTC. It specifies CASSLPAGGYEQYF.